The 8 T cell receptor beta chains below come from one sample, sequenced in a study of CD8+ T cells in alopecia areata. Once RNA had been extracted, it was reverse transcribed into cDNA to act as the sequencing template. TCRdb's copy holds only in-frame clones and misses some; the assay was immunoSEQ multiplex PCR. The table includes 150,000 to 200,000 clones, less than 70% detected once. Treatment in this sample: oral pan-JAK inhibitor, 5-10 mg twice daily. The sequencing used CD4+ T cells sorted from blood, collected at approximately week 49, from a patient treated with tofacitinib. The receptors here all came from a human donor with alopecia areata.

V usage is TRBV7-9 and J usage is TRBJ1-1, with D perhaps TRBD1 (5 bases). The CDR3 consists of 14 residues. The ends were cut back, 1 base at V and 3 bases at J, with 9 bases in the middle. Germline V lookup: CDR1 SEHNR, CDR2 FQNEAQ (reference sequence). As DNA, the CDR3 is TGTGCCAGCAGCTTAGGACAGACCGACACTGAAGCTTTCTTT. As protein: CASSLGQTDTEAFF. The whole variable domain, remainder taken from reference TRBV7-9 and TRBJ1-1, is DTGVSQNPRHKITKRGQNVTFRCDPISEHNRLYWYRQTLGQGPEFLTYFQNEAQLEKSRLLSDRFSAERPKGSFSTLEIQRTEQGDSAMYLCASSLGQTDTEAFFGQGTRLTVV.

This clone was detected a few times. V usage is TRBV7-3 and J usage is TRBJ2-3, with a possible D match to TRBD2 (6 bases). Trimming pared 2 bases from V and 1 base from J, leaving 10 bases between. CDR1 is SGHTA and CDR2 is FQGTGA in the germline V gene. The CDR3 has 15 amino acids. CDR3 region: CASSLDGGGTDTQYF. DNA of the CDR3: TGTGCCAGCAGCTTAGACGGGGGAGGCACAGATACGCAGTATTTT. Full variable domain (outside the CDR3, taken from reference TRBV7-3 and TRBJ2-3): GAGVSQTPSNKVTEKGKYVELRCDPISGHTALYWYRQSLGQGPEFLIYFQGTGAADDSGLPNDRFFAVRPEGSVSTLKIQRTERGDSAVYLCASSLDGGGTDTQYFGPGTRLTVL.

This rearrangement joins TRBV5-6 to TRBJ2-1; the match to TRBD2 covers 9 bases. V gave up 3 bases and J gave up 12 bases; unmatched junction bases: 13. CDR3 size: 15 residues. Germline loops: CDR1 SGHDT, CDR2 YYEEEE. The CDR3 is CASSSSWSGGFPQFF. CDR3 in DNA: TGTGCCAGCAGCTCCTCCTGGAGCGGGGGGTTTCCGCAGTTCTTC.

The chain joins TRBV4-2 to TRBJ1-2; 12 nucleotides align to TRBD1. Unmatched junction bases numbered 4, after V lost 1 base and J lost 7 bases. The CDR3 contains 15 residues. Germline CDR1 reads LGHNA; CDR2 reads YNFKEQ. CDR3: CASSQGGQGALGYTF. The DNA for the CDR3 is TGTGCCAGCAGCCAAGGGGGACAGGGGGCGCTTGGCTACACCTTC.

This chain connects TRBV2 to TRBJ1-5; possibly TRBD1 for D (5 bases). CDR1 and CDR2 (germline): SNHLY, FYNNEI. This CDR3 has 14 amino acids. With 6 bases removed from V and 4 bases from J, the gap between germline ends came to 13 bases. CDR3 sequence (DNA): TGTGCCAGCAGCCAAGGGAGGGGTAATCAGCCCCAGCATTTT. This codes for CASSQGRGNQPQHF. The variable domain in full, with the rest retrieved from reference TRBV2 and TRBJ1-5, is EPEVTQTPSHQVTQMGQEVILRCVPISNHLYFYWYRQILGQKVEFLVSFYNNEISEKSEIFDDQFSVERPDGSNFTLKIRSTKLEDSAMYFCASSQGRGNQPQHFGDGTRLSIL.

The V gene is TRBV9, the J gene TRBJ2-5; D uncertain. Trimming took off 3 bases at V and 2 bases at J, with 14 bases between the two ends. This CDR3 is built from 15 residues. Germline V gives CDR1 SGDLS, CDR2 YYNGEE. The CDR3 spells CASSGTSGQQETQYF. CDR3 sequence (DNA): TGTGCCAGCAGCGGAACGTCGGGTCAGCAAGAGACCCAGTACTTC.

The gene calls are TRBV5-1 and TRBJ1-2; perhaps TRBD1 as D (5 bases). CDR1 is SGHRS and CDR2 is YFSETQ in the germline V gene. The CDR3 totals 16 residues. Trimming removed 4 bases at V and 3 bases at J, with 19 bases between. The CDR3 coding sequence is TGCGCCAGCAGCCCCGGGGCGGCATACGGGGACTATGGCTACACCTTC. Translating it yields CASSPGAAYGDYGYTF.

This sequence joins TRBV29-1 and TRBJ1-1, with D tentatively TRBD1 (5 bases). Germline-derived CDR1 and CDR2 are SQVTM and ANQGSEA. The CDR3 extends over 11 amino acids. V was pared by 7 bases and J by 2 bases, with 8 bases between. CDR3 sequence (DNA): TGCAGCGCCGGACACAACACTGAAGCTTTCTTT. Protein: CSAGHNTEAFF.